This T cell receptor (beta chain) stems from a study of beta chain features in type 1 diabetes. As for the study in general: Healthy donors resembled patients in age, gender and cell yields.

The table lists this clone with many counts. The antigen remains undetermined. The CDR3 covers 16 residues. Germline CDR1 and CDR2: SEHNR and FQNEAQ (reference sequence). After removal of 5 bases from V and 1 base from J, the junction contained 11 bases not matched to a gene. Sequencing targeted expressed TCRB transcripts, as all isolated RNA had been reverse transcribed. Method: immunoSEQ multiplex PCR; TCRdb's copy keeps in-frame clones and lacks some. The sample carries approximately 120,000 clones, 40% recorded once. Study observations and caveats: Among patients, naive, central memory and Treg TCRB repertoires appeared more similar than among healthy donors.

The chain couples TRBV7-9 to TRBJ2-7; 7 nucleotides line up with TRBD1. The source material was stem cell memory CD4+ T cells from blood. This clonotype was sampled from a woman between 18 and 29 years old in good health. Written as DNA, the CDR3 is TGTGCCAGCAGCAGACAGGGCAGACGGGTTTCCTACGAGCAGTACTTC. Translated, it gives CASSRQGRRVSYEQYF.